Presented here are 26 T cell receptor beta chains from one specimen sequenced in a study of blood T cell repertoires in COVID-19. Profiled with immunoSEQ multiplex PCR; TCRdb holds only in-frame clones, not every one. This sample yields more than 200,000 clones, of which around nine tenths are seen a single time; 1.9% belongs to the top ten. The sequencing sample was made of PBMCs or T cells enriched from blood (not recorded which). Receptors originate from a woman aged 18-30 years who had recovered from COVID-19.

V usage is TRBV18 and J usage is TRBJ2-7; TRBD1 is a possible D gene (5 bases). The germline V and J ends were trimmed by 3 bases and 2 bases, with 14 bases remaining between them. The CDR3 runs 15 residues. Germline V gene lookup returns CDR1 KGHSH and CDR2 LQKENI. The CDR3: CASSPGQVQTYEQYF. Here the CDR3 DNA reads TGTGCCAGCTCACCGGGGCAGGTTCAGACCTACGAGCAGTACTTC.

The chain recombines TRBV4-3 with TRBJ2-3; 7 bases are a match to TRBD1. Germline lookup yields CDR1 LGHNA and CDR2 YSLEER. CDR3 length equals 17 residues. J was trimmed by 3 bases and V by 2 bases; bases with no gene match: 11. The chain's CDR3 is CASSQLEQGPYTDTQYF. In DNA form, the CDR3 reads TGCGCCAGCAGCCAATTAGAACAGGGGCCGTATACAGATACGCAGTATTTT.

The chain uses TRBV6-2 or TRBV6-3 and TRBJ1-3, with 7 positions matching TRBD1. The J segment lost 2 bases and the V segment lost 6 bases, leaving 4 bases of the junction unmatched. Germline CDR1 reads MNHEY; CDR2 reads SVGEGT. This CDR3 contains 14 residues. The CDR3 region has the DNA TGTGCCAGCAGCTCGACAGGGCCTGGAAACACCATATATTTT. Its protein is CASSSTGPGNTIYF.

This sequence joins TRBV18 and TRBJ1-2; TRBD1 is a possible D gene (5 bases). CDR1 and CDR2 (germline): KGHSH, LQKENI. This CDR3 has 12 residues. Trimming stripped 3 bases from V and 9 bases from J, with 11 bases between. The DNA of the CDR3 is TGTGCCAGCTCACCCGACAGCCTGCGCTACACCTTC. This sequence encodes CASSPDSLRYTF.

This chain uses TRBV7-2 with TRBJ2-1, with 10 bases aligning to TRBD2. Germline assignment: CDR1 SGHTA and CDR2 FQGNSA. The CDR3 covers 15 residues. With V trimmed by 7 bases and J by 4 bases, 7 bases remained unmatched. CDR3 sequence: CASNPGLAVYNEQFF. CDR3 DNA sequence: TGTGCCAGCAACCCAGGACTAGCGGTTTACAATGAGCAGTTCTTC.

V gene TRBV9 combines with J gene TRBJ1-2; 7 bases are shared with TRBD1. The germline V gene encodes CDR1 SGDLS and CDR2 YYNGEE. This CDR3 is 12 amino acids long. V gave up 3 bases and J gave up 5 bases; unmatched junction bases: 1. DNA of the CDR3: TGTGCCAGCAGCGCACAGGGGTATGGCTACACCTTC. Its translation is CASSAQGYGYTF. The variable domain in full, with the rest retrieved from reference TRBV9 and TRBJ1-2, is DSGVTQTPKHLITATGQRVTLRCSPRSGDLSVYWYQQSLDQGLQFLIQYYNGEERAKGNILERFSAQQFPDLHSELNLSSLELGDSALYFCASSAQGYGYTFGSGTRLTVV.

In DNA, the CDR3 is TGTGCCAGCAGCTCAGCAGGGGCTGAAGCTTTCTTT. Amino acid sequence: CASSSAGAEAFF. This rearrangement joins TRBV11-3 to TRBJ1-1, with a weak D call TRBD1 (6 bases). Deletions cut 4 bases from V and 6 bases from J, with 9 bases between. CDR3 length: 12 residues. CDR1 SGHNT and CDR2 YENEEA come from the germline V gene. Filled out from reference TRBV11-3 and TRBJ1-1, the complete variable domain reads EAGVVQSPRYKIIEKKQPVAFWCNPISGHNTLYWYLQNLGQGPELLIRYENEEAVDDSQLPKDRFSAERLKGVDSTLKIQPAELGDSAVYLCASSSAGAEAFFGQGTRLTVV.

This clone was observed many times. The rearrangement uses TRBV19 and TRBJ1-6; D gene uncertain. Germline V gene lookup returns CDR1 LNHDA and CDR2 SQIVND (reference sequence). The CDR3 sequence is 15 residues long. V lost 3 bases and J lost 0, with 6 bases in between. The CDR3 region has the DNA TGTGCCAGTAGTATCTACAGCTCCTATAATTCACCCCTCCACTTT. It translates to CASSIYSSYNSPLHF.

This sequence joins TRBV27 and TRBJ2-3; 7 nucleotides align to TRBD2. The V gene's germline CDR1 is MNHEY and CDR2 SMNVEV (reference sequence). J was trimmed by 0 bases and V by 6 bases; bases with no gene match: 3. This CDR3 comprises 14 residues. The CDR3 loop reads CASRLSGSTDTQYF. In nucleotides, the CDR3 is TGTGCCAGCAGACTTAGCGGGAGCACAGATACGCAGTATTTT.

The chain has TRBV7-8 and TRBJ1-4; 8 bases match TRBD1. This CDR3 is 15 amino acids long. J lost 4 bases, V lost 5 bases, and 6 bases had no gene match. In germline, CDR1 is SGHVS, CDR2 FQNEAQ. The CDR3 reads CASSTGTGYNEKLFF. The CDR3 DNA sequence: TGTGCCAGCAGCACCGGGACAGGCTATAATGAAAAACTGTTTTTT.

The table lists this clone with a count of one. Here the CDR3 reads CASRIRTGIGYYEQYF. DNA of the CDR3: TGTGCCAGCAGAATTCGTACGGGTATTGGGTACTACGAGCAGTACTTC. The V and J genes are TRBV27 and TRBJ2-7; D is unresolved. The ends were cut back, 6 bases at V and 3 bases at J, with 21 bases in the middle. Germline V gives CDR1 MNHEY, CDR2 SMNVEV (reference sequence). The CDR3 has 16 residues.

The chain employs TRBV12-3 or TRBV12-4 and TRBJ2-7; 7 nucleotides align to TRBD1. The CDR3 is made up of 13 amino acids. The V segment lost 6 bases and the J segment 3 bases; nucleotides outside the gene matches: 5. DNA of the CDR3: TGTGCCAGCAGAGGCAGGACAGGCTACGAGCAGTACTTC. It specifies CASRGRTGYEQYF.

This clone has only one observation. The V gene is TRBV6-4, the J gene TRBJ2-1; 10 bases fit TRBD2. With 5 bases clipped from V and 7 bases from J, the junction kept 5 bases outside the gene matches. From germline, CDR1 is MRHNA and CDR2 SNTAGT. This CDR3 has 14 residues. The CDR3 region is CASSIERGGNEQFF. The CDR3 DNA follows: TGTGCCAGCAGTATAGAGCGGGGGGGTAATGAGCAGTTCTTC.

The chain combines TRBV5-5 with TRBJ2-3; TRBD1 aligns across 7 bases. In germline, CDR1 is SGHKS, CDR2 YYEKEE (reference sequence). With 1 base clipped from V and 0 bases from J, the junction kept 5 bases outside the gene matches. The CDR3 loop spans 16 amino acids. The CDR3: CASSLPGQRSTDTQYF. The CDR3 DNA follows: TGTGCCAGCAGCTTGCCGGGACAGAGGAGCACAGATACGCAGTATTTT.

In nucleotides, the CDR3 is TGTGCCAGCAGTTCTACCGGGACAACAGATACGCAGTATTTT. This sequence encodes CASSSTGTTDTQYF. The chain has TRBV28 and TRBJ2-3; weak D call: TRBD1 (6 bases). In germline, CDR1 is MDHEN, CDR2 SYDVKM. The CDR3 runs 14 residues. V lost 4 bases, J lost 3 bases, and 11 bases lay in between.

CDR3 residues: CAISEGQGAYNEQFF. CDR3 nucleotides: TGTGCCATCAGTGAGGGACAGGGGGCATACAATGAGCAGTTCTTC. The chain has TRBV10-3 and TRBJ2-1, with 11 bases lining up with TRBD1. This CDR3 has 15 amino acids. V was clipped by 2 bases and J by 4 bases; unmatched bases: 1. Germline V lookup: CDR1 ENHRY, CDR2 SYGVKD.

CDR3 in DNA: TGTGCCAGCAGCTTACGGATGGTGGAGGGTGAAGCTTTCTTT. Translating it yields CASSLRMVEGEAFF. V usage is TRBV11-2 and J usage is TRBJ1-1; unclear D gene. The CDR3 runs 14 residues. Trimming shortened V by 2 bases and J by 7 bases, and 14 bases separated the two germline ends. Germline CDR1 is SGHAT and CDR2 is FQNNGV.

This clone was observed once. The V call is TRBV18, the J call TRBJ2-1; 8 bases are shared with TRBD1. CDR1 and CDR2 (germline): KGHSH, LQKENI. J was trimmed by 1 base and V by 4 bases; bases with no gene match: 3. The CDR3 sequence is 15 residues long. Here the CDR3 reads CASSQRTGSYNEQFF. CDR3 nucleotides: TGTGCCAGCTCACAGCGGACAGGGTCCTACAATGAGCAGTTCTTC. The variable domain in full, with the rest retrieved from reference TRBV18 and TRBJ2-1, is NAGVMQNPRHLVRRRGQEARLRCSPMKGHSHVYWYRQLPEEGLKFMVYLQKENIIDESGMPKERFSAEFPKEGPSILRIQQVVRGDSAAYFCASSQRTGSYNEQFFGPGTRLTVL.

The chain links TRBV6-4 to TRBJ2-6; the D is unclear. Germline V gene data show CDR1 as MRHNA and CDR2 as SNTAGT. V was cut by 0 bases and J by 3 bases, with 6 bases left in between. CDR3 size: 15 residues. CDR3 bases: TGTGCCAGCAGTGACTCTACAGATGGGGCCAACGTCCTGACTTTC. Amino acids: CASSDSTDGANVLTF.

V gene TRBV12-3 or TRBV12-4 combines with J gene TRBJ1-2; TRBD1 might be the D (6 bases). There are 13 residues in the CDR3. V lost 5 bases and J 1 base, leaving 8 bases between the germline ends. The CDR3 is CASSQQGNYGYTF. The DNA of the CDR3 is TGTGCCAGCAGTCAACAGGGTAACTATGGCTACACCTTC.

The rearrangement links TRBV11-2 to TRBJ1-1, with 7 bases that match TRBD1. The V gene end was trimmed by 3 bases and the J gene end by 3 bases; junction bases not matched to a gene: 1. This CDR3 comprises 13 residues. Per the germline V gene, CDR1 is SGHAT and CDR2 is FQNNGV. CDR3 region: CASSFDRDTEAFF. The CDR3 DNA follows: TGTGCCAGCAGCTTCGACAGGGACACTGAAGCTTTCTTT.

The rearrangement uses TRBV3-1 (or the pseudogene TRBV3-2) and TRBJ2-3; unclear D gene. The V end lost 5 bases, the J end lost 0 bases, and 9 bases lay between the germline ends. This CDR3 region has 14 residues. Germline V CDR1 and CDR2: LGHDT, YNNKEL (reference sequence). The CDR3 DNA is TGTGCCAGCAGCAAAGGTATCAGCACAGATACGCAGTATTTT. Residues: CASSKGISTDTQYF.

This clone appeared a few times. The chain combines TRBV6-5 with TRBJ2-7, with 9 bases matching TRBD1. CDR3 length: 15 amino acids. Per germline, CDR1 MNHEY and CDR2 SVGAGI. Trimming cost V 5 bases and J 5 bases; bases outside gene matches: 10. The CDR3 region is CASSRGTGPHHEQYF. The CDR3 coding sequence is TGTGCCAGCAGTAGAGGGACAGGGCCTCACCACGAGCAGTACTTC.

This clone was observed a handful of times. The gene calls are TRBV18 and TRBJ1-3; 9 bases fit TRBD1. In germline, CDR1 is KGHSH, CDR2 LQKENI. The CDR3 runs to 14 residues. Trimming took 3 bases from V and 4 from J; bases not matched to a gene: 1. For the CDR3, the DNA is TGTGCCAGCTCACCCGGGACAGGGGGAAACACCATATATTTT. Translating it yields CASSPGTGGNTIYF.

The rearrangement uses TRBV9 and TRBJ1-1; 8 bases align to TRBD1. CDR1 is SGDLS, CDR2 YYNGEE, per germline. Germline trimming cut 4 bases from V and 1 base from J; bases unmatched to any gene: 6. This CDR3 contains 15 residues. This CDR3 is CASSIGQGRNTEAFF. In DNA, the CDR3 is TGTGCCAGCAGCATCGGACAGGGCCGGAACACTGAAGCTTTCTTT. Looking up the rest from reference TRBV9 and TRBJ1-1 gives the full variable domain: DSGVTQTPKHLITATGQRVTLRCSPRSGDLSVYWYQQSLDQGLQFLIQYYNGEERAKGNILERFSAQQFPDLHSELNLSSLELGDSALYFCASSIGQGRNTEAFFGQGTRLTVV.

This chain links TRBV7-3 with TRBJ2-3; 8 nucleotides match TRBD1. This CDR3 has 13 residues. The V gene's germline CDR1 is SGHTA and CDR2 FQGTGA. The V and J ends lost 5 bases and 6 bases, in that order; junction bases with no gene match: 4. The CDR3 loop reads CASSRQGIDTQYF. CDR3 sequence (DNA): TGTGCCAGCAGCCGACAGGGGATCGATACGCAGTATTTT.